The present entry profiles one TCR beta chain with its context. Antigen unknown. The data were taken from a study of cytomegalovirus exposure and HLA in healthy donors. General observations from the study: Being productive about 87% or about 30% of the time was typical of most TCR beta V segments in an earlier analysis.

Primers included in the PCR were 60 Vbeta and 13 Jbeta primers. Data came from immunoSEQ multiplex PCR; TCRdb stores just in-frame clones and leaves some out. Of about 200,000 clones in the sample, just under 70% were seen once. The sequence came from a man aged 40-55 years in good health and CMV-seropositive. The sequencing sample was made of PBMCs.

CDR3 sequence reads: CASSLGAGNQNEQFF. In DNA form, the CDR3 reads TGTGCCAGCAGCTTAGGTGCAGGGAACCAAAATGAGCAGTTCTTC. V and J are TRBV7-9 and TRBJ2-1; a possible D gene is TRBD1 (5 bases). The CDR3 is made up of 15 amino acids. The V end lost 1 base, the J end lost 7 bases, and 14 bases lay between the germline ends. From germline, CDR1 is SEHNR and CDR2 FQNEAQ (reference sequence).